The next 21 T cell receptor beta chains were all read from a single sample in a study of T cell responses to AZD1222 COVID-19 vaccine. The assay was immunoSEQ multiplex PCR, and TCRdb's table has in-frame clones only and misses some. Counted here are approximately 74,000 clones, roughly 89% occurring once; the ten biggest clones make up about 2.4%. Material: peripheral blood, obtained on day 0 of AZD1222 vaccination. Source of these receptors: an adult in good health.

This clone was seen once. V is TRBV19 and J is TRBJ1-2; D possibly corresponds to TRBD1 (5 bases). This CDR3 region has 15 residues. CDR1 is LNHDA, CDR2 SQIVND, per germline (reference sequence). Deletions cut 6 bases from V and 3 bases from J, with 17 bases between. CDR3 amino acids: CASRLTATSYYGYTF. The CDR3 DNA follows: TGTGCCAGTAGGTTGACAGCCACTTCTTACTATGGCTACACCTTC.

The count of this clone is one. V gene TRBV30 combines with J gene TRBJ2-5; D may be TRBD1 or TRBD2 (5 bases each). V was shortened by 3 bases and J by 1 base, with 18 bases between the two germline ends. Germline lookup yields CDR1 GTSNPN and CDR2 SVGIG (reference sequence). The CDR3 has 16 residues. The CDR3 DNA reads as TGTGCCTGGAGCGCCCCCAGGGCGGGTGGCCAAGAGACCCAGTACTTC. As protein: CAWSAPRAGGQETQYF.

The chain joins TRBV10-1 to TRBJ2-2; the D gene could be TRBD1 or TRBD2 (6 bases each). The V end was cut by 2 bases, the J end by 4 bases, with 11 bases between. Per the germline V gene, CDR1 is WNHNN and CDR2 is SYGVQD (reference sequence). The CDR3 has 15 residues. CDR3 sequence (DNA): TGCGCCAGCAGTGAGAGGGGGGTTGGCACCGGGGAGCTGTTTTTT. Translated: CASSERGVGTGELFF.

This chain links TRBV11-3 with TRBJ2-1, with D possibly being TRBD2 (7 bases). Trimming cost V 1 base and J 7 bases, with 11 bases left between them. Germline V gene lookup returns CDR1 SGHNT and CDR2 YENEEA. The CDR3 totals 14 residues. CDR3: CASSLVRGANEQFF. In nucleotides, the CDR3 is TGTGCCAGCAGCTTAGTTCGGGGGGCTAATGAGCAGTTCTTC.

The chain couples TRBV9 to TRBJ2-3, with 7 bases that match TRBD2. V shed 5 bases and J 4 bases; nucleotides not matched to a gene: 22. CDR1 and CDR2 from the germline V gene are SGDLS and YYNGEE. The CDR3 is 19 amino acids. CDR3 loop: CASSRRASGGGVLADTQYF. The CDR3 coding sequence is TGTGCCAGCAGTCGTAGAGCTAGCGGAGGAGGAGTATTGGCAGATACGCAGTATTTT.

This clone was detected only once. The rearrangement links TRBV5-4 to TRBJ2-7, with 10 bases lining up with TRBD1. The ends lost 4 bases at V and 6 bases at J; junction bases unmatched: 7. CDR1 is SGHNT, CDR2 YYREEE, per germline (reference sequence). There are 14 residues in the CDR3. The CDR3 DNA is TGTGCCAGCAGCGCAGGGACAGGGGTCGGCGAGCAGTACTTC. Translation gives CASSAGTGVGEQYF. Supplemented by reference TRBV5-4 and TRBJ2-7, the full variable domain reads ETGVTQSPTHLIKTRGQQVTLRCSSQSGHNTVSWYQQALGQGPQFIFQYYREEENGRGNFPPRFSGLQFPNYSSELNVNALELDDSALYLCASSAGTGVGEQYFGPGTRLTVT.

The rearrangement links TRBV28 to TRBJ2-1, with 7 bases fitting TRBD2. V lost 5 bases and J lost 5; bases outside the gene matches: 3. This CDR3 is built from 13 residues. Germline CDR1 reads MDHEN; CDR2 reads SYDVKM. CDR3 nucleotides: TGTGCCAGCAGTACGGGACTACACAATGAGCAGTTCTTC. Protein sequence: CASSTGLHNEQFF. Looking up the rest from reference TRBV28 and TRBJ2-1 gives the full variable domain: DVKVTQSSRYLVKRTGEKVFLECVQDMDHENMFWYRQDPGLGLRLIYFSYDVKMKEKGDIPEGYSVSREKKERFSLILESASTNQTSMYLCASSTGLHNEQFFGPGTRLTVL.

This chain connects TRBV28 to TRBJ1-2; D not certain. This CDR3 contains 11 residues. The germline CDR1 and CDR2 sequences are MDHEN and SYDVKM. V lost 2 bases, J lost 5 bases, and 3 bases lay in between. CDR3 DNA: TGTGCCAGCAGTTTAAGTTATGGCTACACCTTC. Protein: CASSLSYGYTF.

The chain has TRBV19 and TRBJ2-6, with a tentative D call TRBD2 (5 bases). Per germline, CDR1 LNHDA and CDR2 SQIVND (reference sequence). Trimming took off 7 bases at V and 0 bases at J, with 16 bases between the two ends. The CDR3 loop spans 17 amino acids. This chain's CDR3 is CASNLEGTNSGANVLTF. In DNA, the CDR3 is TGTGCCAGTAATCTAGAGGGAACTAACTCTGGGGCCAACGTCCTGACTTTC.

V gene TRBV7-8 combines with J gene TRBJ2-7; D call uncertain. The CDR3 length is 15 residues. V was shortened by 5 bases and J by 0 bases, with 14 bases between the two germline ends. Looked up from germline, CDR1 is SGHVS and CDR2 is FQNEAQ. The CDR3 coding sequence is TGTGCCAGCAGCGTCGCGGTGGGAAGCTCCTACGAGCAGTACTTC. This sequence encodes CASSVAVGSSYEQYF.

This sequence joins TRBV5-8 and TRBJ1-5; D is possibly TRBD1 (5 bases). The CDR3 has 14 amino acids. V dropped 5 bases and J dropped 4 bases, with 13 bases sitting between them. In germline, CDR1 is SGHTS, CDR2 YDEGEE. CDR3 region: CASRRRDVNQPQHF. In nucleotides, the CDR3 is TGTGCCAGCAGGCGCCGGGACGTAAATCAGCCCCAGCATTTT.

The chain carries TRBV3-1 (or the pseudogene TRBV3-2) and TRBJ1-2; perhaps TRBD1 as D (6 bases). This CDR3 spans 15 amino acids. With 0 bases removed from V and 4 bases from J, the gap between germline ends came to 12 bases. Germline V gives CDR1 LGHDT, CDR2 YNNKEL (reference sequence). Written as DNA, the CDR3 is TGTGCCAGCAGCCAAGATCTAGCAGGGGCCTATGGCTACACCTTC. Its translation is CASSQDLAGAYGYTF.

The chain joins TRBV5-5 to TRBJ1-4; 8 nucleotides line up with TRBD1. The CDR3 runs 14 residues. J was trimmed by 7 bases and V by 1 base; bases with no gene match: 3. CDR1 is SGHKS and CDR2 is YYEKEE in the germline V gene (reference sequence). CDR3 residues: CASSLTGGGEKLFF. The DNA for the CDR3 is TGTGCCAGCAGCTTGACAGGGGGAGGTGAAAAACTGTTTTTT.

V is TRBV23-1 and J is TRBJ2-4; 8 bases match TRBD1. TRBV23-1 is an ORF, with its function uncertain. Unmatched junction bases numbered 21, after V lost 4 bases and J lost 7 bases. The CDR3 runs to 19 residues. The CDR3, as DNA: TGCGCCAGCAGTCCGGCCCCCGGGACAGAGTTTAACAGGGGGAACATTCAGTACTTC. It yields the protein CASSPAPGTEFNRGNIQYF.

For the CDR3, the DNA is TGTGCCAGCAGCCCTCGGACAGTCCTCGTGGGTAATTCACCCCTCCACTTT. This gives the protein CASSPRTVLVGNSPLHF. The gene calls are TRBV7-8 and TRBJ1-6, with D perhaps TRBD1 (6 bases). V shed 5 bases and J shed 6 bases, with 20 bases lying between them. The germline V gene has CDR1 SGHVS and CDR2 FQNEAQ. This CDR3 has 17 residues.

The chain carries TRBV6-5 and TRBJ1-6; 7 bases map to TRBD1. This CDR3 has 14 residues. After removal of 2 bases from V and 10 bases from J, the junction contained 5 bases not matched to a gene. Germline assignment: CDR1 MNHEY and CDR2 SVGAGI. The CDR3 nucleotides read TGTGCCAGCAGTTACGGGACAGAGGGCTCACCCCTCCACTTT. It specifies CASSYGTEGSPLHF.

Written as DNA, the CDR3 is TGTGCCAGCAGCGAGGCCGGACAAGTCTTTAATTCACCCCTCCACTTT. Translation gives CASSEAGQVFNSPLHF. The chain uses TRBV7-2 and TRBJ1-6, with D possibly being TRBD1 (5 bases). This CDR3 spans 16 amino acids. The germline CDR1 and CDR2 sequences are SGHTA and FQGNSA. The V end lost 5 bases, the J end lost 6 bases, and 17 bases lay between the germline ends.

The rearrangement links TRBV4-3 to TRBJ2-7, with D possibly called TRBD1 or TRBD2 (5 bases each). The V gene's germline CDR1 is LGHNA and CDR2 YSLEER. The CDR3 length is 18 residues. Trimming left V 0 bases short and J 1 base short, with 19 bases between. CDR3 loop: CASSQDRFEGISSYEQYF. DNA of the CDR3: TGCGCCAGCAGCCAAGACCGCTTCGAGGGGATAAGTTCCTACGAGCAGTACTTC.

This clone was counted only a few times. At one boundary the junction diverges from the germline segment, which might be a read error. V gene TRBV7-8 combines with J gene TRBJ2-3; D possibly matches TRBD1 or TRBD2 (5 bases each). Germline loops: CDR1 SGHVS, CDR2 FQNEAQ. The CDR3 is 16 residues long. CDR3 region: CASSVALGKGADTQYF. CDR3 nucleotides: TGTGCCAGCAGCGTAGCACTAGGGAAAGGGGCAGATACGCAGTATTTT.

This clone appeared a single time. The CDR3: CASSVKQRPSGANVLTF. The CDR3 region has the DNA TGTGCCAGCAGCGTCAAACAGAGACCCTCTGGGGCCAACGTCCTGACTTTC. J is TRBJ2-6 and V is TRBV9; unclear D gene. This CDR3 is built from 17 residues. V was clipped by 2 bases and J by 0 bases, with 12 bases between them. Germline V gene lookup returns CDR1 SGDLS and CDR2 YYNGEE.

The chain recombines TRBV4-2 with TRBJ2-7; D unresolved. Trimming left V 5 bases short and J 6 bases short, with 14 bases between. The CDR3 is 13 residues long. Germline CDR1 reads LGHNA; CDR2 reads YNFKEQ. The CDR3 loop is CASSGFVGFEQYF. Written as DNA, the CDR3 is TGTGCCAGCAGCGGCTTCGTCGGATTCGAGCAGTACTTC.